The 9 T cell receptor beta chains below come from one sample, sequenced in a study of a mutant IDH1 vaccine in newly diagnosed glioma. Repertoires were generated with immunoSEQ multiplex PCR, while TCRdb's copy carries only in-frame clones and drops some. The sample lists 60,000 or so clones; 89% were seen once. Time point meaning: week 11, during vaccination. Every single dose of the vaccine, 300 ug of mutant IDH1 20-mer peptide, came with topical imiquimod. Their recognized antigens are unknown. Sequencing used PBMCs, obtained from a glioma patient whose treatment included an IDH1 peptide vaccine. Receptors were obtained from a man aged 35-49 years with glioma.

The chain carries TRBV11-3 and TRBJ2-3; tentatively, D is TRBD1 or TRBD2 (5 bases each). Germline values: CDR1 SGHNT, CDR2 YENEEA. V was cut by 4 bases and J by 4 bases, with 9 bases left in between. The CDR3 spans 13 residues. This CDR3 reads CASSSRGPDTQYF. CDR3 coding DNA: TGTGCCAGCAGCTCGAGGGGCCCAGATACGCAGTATTTT.

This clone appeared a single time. The CDR3 here is CASSLWTGGGLYGYTF. CDR3 in DNA: TGTGCCAGCAGTTTATGGACTGGGGGGGGCCTCTATGGCTACACCTTC. The chain couples TRBV28 to TRBJ1-2; possibly TRBD1 for D (6 bases). The germline V gene encodes CDR1 MDHEN and CDR2 SYDVKM. Trimming cost V 0 bases and J 4 bases, with 15 bases left between them. The CDR3 has 16 amino acids.

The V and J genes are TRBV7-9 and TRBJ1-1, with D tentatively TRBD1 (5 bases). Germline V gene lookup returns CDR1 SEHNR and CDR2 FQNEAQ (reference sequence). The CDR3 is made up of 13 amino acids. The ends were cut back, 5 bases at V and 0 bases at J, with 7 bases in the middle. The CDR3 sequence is CASSTGLNTEAFF. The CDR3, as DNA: TGTGCCAGCAGCACAGGACTGAACACTGAAGCTTTCTTT. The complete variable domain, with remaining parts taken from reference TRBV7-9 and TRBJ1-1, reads DTGVSQNPRHKITKRGQNVTFRCDPISEHNRLYWYRQTLGQGPEFLTYFQNEAQLEKSRLLSDRFSAERPKGSFSTLEIQRTEQGDSAMYLCASSTGLNTEAFFGQGTRLTVV.

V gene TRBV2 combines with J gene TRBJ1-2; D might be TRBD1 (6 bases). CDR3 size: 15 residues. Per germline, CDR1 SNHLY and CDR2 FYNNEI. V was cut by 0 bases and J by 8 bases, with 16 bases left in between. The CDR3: CASSEALRGAQGYTF. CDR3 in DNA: TGTGCCAGCAGTGAAGCGCTTCGGGGGGCGCAAGGCTACACCTTC.

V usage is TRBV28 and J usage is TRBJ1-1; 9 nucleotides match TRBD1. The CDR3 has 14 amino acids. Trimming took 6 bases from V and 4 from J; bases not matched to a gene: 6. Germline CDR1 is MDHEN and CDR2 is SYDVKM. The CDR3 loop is CASRLDRGGTEAFF. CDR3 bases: TGTGCCAGCAGGTTGGACAGGGGTGGCACTGAAGCTTTCTTT.

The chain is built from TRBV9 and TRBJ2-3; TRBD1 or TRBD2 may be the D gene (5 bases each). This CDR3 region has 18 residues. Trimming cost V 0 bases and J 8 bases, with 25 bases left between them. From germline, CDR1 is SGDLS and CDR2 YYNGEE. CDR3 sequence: CASSVEQARGVTSGTQYF. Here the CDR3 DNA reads TGTGCCAGCAGCGTAGAACAGGCCCGCGGCGTTACTAGTGGTACGCAGTATTTT.

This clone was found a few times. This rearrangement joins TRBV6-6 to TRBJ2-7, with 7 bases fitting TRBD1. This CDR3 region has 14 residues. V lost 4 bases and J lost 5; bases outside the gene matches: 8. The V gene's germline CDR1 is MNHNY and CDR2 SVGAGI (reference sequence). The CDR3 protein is CASSSTGTVNEQYF. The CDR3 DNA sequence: TGTGCCAGCAGTTCGACCGGGACAGTCAACGAGCAGTACTTC.

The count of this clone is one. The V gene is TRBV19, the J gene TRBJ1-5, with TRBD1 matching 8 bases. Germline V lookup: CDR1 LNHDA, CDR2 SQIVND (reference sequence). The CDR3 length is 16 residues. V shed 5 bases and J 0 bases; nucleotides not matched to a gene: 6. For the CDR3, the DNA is TGTGCCAGTAGTCCCGACAGGGGTTATAGCAATCAGCCCCAGCATTTT. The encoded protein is CASSPDRGYSNQPQHF.

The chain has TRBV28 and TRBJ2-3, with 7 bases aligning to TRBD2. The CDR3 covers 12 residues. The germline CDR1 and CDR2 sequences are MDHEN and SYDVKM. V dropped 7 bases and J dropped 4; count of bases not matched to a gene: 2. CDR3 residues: CASTGRADTQYF. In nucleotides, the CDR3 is TGTGCCAGCACTGGGAGGGCAGATACGCAGTATTTT.